These 22 T cell receptor beta chains were sequenced from one sample in a study of siplizumab effects on memory and regulatory T cells. Some clones are missing from TCRdb's copy, which holds only in-frame ones; the method was immunoSEQ multiplex PCR. The top ten clones hold approximately 0.3% of a sample with 85,000 to 95,000 clones, around 94% of them seen once. Sequencing was carried out using non-Treg CD4+ T cells sorted from blood. These receptors came from a human donor in good health.

The chain joins TRBV7-2 to TRBJ1-2, with a tentative D call TRBD1 (5 bases). Trimming removed 2 bases at V and 5 bases at J, with 6 bases between. The V gene's germline CDR1 is SGHTA and CDR2 FQGNSA. This CDR3 is built from 12 residues. In DNA, the CDR3 is TGTGCCAGCAGCTTATGGGGGTATGGCTACACCTTC. Translating gives CASSLWGYGYTF. Combining the CDR3 with reference TRBV7-2 and TRBJ1-2 gives the whole variable domain GAGVSQSPSNKVTEKGKDVELRCDPISGHTALYWYRQSLGQGLEFLIYFQGNSAPDKSGLPSDRFSAERTGGSVSTLTIQRTQQEDSAVYLCASSLWGYGYTFGSGTRLTVV.

The chain employs TRBV7-8 and TRBJ1-1; 7 bases agree with TRBD1. The trim removed 2 bases at V and 1 base at J, leaving 4 bases unmatched. This CDR3 has 15 amino acids. Per the germline V gene, CDR1 is SGHVS and CDR2 is FQNEAQ. This CDR3 reads CASSLNTGANTEAFF. DNA for the CDR3: TGTGCCAGCAGCTTAAATACAGGGGCGAACACTGAAGCTTTCTTT.

The rearrangement joins TRBV6-1 to TRBJ2-7; D gene unclear. Trimming removed 8 bases at V and 1 base at J, with 9 bases between. In germline, CDR1 is MNHNS, CDR2 SASEGT. The CDR3 loop spans 12 amino acids. The CDR3 reads CASLVGSYEQYF. CDR3 nucleotides: TGTGCCAGCCTGGTAGGGTCCTACGAGCAGTACTTC.

The chain uses TRBV18 and TRBJ2-7; maybe TRBD2 (5 bases). The CDR3 is 13 residues long. V was shortened by 0 bases and J by 4 bases, with 7 bases between the two germline ends. The germline CDR1 and CDR2 sequences are KGHSH and LQKENI. The CDR3 DNA is TGTGCCAGCTCACCACCCCGGGGTTACGAGCAGTACTTC. It translates to CASSPPRGYEQYF.

In DNA, the CDR3 is TGCGCCAGCAGCCGTAGCGGGAGTCAGCAAGAGACCCAGTACTTC. It yields the protein CASSRSGSQQETQYF. The chain carries TRBV4-1 and TRBJ2-5, with 9 positions matching TRBD2. CDR3 length: 15 amino acids. The trim removed 4 bases at V and 2 bases at J, leaving 5 bases unmatched. Germline CDR1 MGHRA, CDR2 YSYEKL.

The V gene is TRBV4-1, the J gene TRBJ1-2; TRBD1 might be the D (6 bases). The CDR3 extends over 16 amino acids. The V end was cut by 1 base, the J end by 6 bases, with 18 bases between. Germline V gene sequence: CDR1 MGHRA, CDR2 YSYEKL. In DNA form, the CDR3 reads TGCGCCAGCAGCCAAGGGGGGACTGGTAAGGGGGATGGCTACACCTTC. Translated: CASSQGGTGKGDGYTF.

The J gene is TRBJ2-7, the V gene TRBV2, with 7 nucleotides matching TRBD1. After removal of 5 bases from V and 3 bases from J, the junction contained 7 bases not matched to a gene. The CDR3 runs 14 residues. Germline loops: CDR1 SNHLY, CDR2 FYNNEI. The CDR3 sequence is CASSTRTGGYEQYF. CDR3 sequence (DNA): TGTGCCAGCAGTACGAGGACAGGCGGCTACGAGCAGTACTTC.

The chain couples TRBV6-1 to TRBJ1-2; 8 bases line up with TRBD1. CDR1 is MNHNS and CDR2 is SASEGT in the germline V gene. The J segment lost 7 bases and the V segment lost 4 bases, leaving 11 bases of the junction unmatched. The CDR3 is 15 residues long. The CDR3 spells CASSGHRGGVGGYTF. CDR3 sequence (DNA): TGTGCCAGCAGTGGGCACAGGGGGGGGGTTGGTGGCTACACCTTC.

The chain combines TRBV9 with TRBJ2-5; 11 nucleotides align to TRBD1. CDR3 length: 14 residues. V trimming: 4 bases; J trimming: 5 bases; junction bases outside the gene matches: 4. Germline V gene data show CDR1 as SGDLS and CDR2 as YYNGEE. The CDR3 loop reads CASSRTGGLETQYF. The CDR3 DNA reads TGTGCCAGCAGCCGGACAGGGGGCCTGGAGACCCAGTACTTC.

The J gene is TRBJ1-2, the V gene TRBV4-1; a possible D gene is TRBD1 (5 bases). Germline loops: CDR1 MGHRA, CDR2 YSYEKL. The V end lost 7 bases, the J end lost 5 bases, and 20 bases lay between the germline ends. CDR3 length: 15 residues. CDR3 DNA: TGCGCCAGCAACCGGGGGGAGCAGGGTGGATATGGCTACACCTTC. It is translated as CASNRGEQGGYGYTF.

V is TRBV2 and J is TRBJ2-5, with D perhaps matching TRBD1 (5 bases). CDR1 SNHLY and CDR2 FYNNEI come from the germline V gene. V lost 8 bases and J 2 bases, leaving 9 bases between the germline ends. CDR3 length: 12 residues. CDR3 DNA: TGTGCCAGCGCCAGGGAACAAGAGACCCAGTACTTC. It is translated as CASAREQETQYF.

The chain employs TRBV6-6 and TRBJ1-1, with no clear D. Germline assignment: CDR1 MNHNY and CDR2 SVGAGI (reference sequence). The CDR3 has 11 residues. Between the trimmed V and J ends, which lost 2 bases and 6 bases, there was a span of 4 bases. The CDR3 loop is CASSYIAEAFF. The CDR3 region has the DNA TGTGCCAGCAGTTACATAGCTGAAGCTTTCTTT.

In its sample, this clone was seen once. The CDR3 is CASSLGSVGTGGWNEQFF. CDR3 DNA: TGTGCCAGCAGCTTGGGAAGTGTTGGGACAGGGGGATGGAATGAGCAGTTCTTC. The gene calls are TRBV5-4 and TRBJ2-1; 11 bases align to TRBD1. The CDR3 is 18 residues long. Germline V lookup: CDR1 SGHNT, CDR2 YYREEE (reference sequence). Unmatched junction bases numbered 12, after V lost 0 bases and J lost 7 bases.

The gene calls are TRBV10-3 and TRBJ2-2; D is possibly TRBD2 (5 bases). The V gene lost 0 bases and the J gene lost 7 bases, with 9 bases spanning the gap. Germline lookup yields CDR1 ENHRY and CDR2 SYGVKD. This CDR3 is 14 amino acids long. CDR3 sequence (DNA): TGTGCCATCAGTGAGTCACTAGACGGCGGGGAGCTGTTTTTT. Encoded protein: CAISESLDGGELFF.

The genes are TRBV27 and TRBJ2-2; TRBD2 aligns across 10 bases. This CDR3 spans 15 amino acids. Losses at the gene ends were 5 bases for V and 4 bases for J; bases not matched to a gene: 4. Germline V gene lookup returns CDR1 MNHEY and CDR2 SMNVEV (reference sequence). CDR3 sequence: CASSQTSGPTGELFF. The CDR3 coding sequence is TGTGCCAGCAGTCAGACTAGCGGGCCCACCGGGGAGCTGTTTTTT.

This chain links TRBV27 with TRBJ1-1; tentatively, D is TRBD1 (5 bases). This CDR3 region has 13 residues. V lost 4 bases, J lost 6 bases, and 12 bases lay in between. The V gene's germline CDR1 is MNHEY and CDR2 SMNVEV (reference sequence). The CDR3 DNA sequence: TGTGCCAGCAGTTGGGACCCGTGGGCTGAAGCTTTCTTT. Its protein is CASSWDPWAEAFF.

The chain carries TRBV11-3 and TRBJ2-7; 7 bases fit TRBD1. The CDR3 runs 12 residues. Germline V lookup: CDR1 SGHNT, CDR2 YENEEA. V gave up 5 bases and J gave up 5 bases; unmatched junction bases: 3. CDR3 nucleotide sequence: TGTGCCAGCAGCGTGGGACAGAACGAGCAGTACTTC. Its protein is CASSVGQNEQYF.

Only one count was recorded for this clone. V and J are TRBV18 and TRBJ2-1; a weak D match, TRBD2 (6 bases). Germline assignment: CDR1 KGHSH and CDR2 LQKENI. V dropped 1 base and J dropped 8 bases, with 6 bases sitting between them. The CDR3 is 12 residues long. The CDR3 coding sequence is TGTGCCAGCTCACCACGACTAGATGAGCAGTTCTTC. This sequence encodes CASSPRLDEQFF.

V usage is TRBV5-1 and J usage is TRBJ1-3, with D tentatively TRBD1 (6 bases). V lost 1 base, J lost 1 base, and 21 bases lay in between. The CDR3 has 19 residues. Germline V gene sequence: CDR1 SGHRS, CDR2 YFSETQ. This CDR3 is CASSLSWTGGMGSGNTIYF. Written as DNA, the CDR3 is TGCGCCAGCAGCTTGAGCTGGACTGGGGGCATGGGATCTGGAAACACCATATATTTT.

The genes are TRBV15 and TRBJ1-1; D might be TRBD1 (6 bases). In germline, CDR1 is LNHNV, CDR2 YYDKDF (reference sequence). This CDR3 spans 16 amino acids. Trimming left V 0 bases short and J 5 bases short, with 16 bases between. This CDR3 is CATSRDQGTYKTEAFF. CDR3 in DNA: TGTGCCACCAGCAGAGATCAGGGGACCTATAAGACTGAAGCTTTCTTT.

This chain uses TRBV27 with TRBJ2-5; a possible D gene is TRBD2 (7 bases). The V end lost 5 bases, the J end lost 2 bases, and 15 bases lay between the germline ends. Looked up from germline, CDR1 is MNHEY and CDR2 is SMNVEV (reference sequence). The CDR3 has 15 residues. The DNA of the CDR3 is TGTGCCAGCAGTCCCCCCGGGGGGCTACAAGAGACCCAGTACTTC. Translating it yields CASSPPGGLQETQYF.

The chain uses TRBV5-1 and TRBJ2-3, with D possibly TRBD2 on 6 matching bases. The V end lost 4 bases, the J end lost 6 bases, and 18 bases lay between the germline ends. Germline lookup yields CDR1 SGHRS and CDR2 YFSETQ. The CDR3 covers 15 residues. CDR3 sequence reads: CASSRPDYLRDTQYF. For the CDR3, the DNA is TGCGCCAGCAGCCGCCCGGACTACCTAAGGGATACGCAGTATTTT.